This T cell receptor (beta chain) stems from a study of post-analysis software for immune sequencing data. Study overall: The disease courses covered relapsing-remitting, secondary progressive and progressive-relapsing multiple sclerosis. The study, taken as a whole, reports: Batch-mates among the samples co-clustered strongly by F measure. There was significantly lower normalized Chao1 diversity in multiple sclerosis patients than in controls. Five TRBV segments were significantly more frequent in patients than in controls. TRBV5-6, TRBV5-1 and TRBV20-1 were among these segments.

Researchers reported that TCR beta cDNA libraries carried unique molecular identifiers. Out of 1 to 10 million T cells, a few hundred thousand cDNA molecules were generated. Using its own MiXCR run on the PCR reads, TCRdb lists one record per CDR3 protein. This table holds more than 450,000 distinct CDR3 sequences, roughly 34% found once. This clonotype was seen more than once but under ten times. Its antigen is unidentified. V shed 5 bases, J shed 7 bases, and the junction held 12 bases outside the gene matches. Germline V lookup: CDR1 SGHAT, CDR2 FQNNGV. This CDR3 has 16 amino acids. V usage is TRBV11-2 and J usage is TRBJ2-3; 10 bases are shared with TRBD2. The sequence was obtained from a girl under 18 with multiple sclerosis. Material: blood. The CDR3 here is CASSPSPSGGVNTQYF. The CDR3 region has the DNA TGTGCCAGCAGCCCTAGCCCCAGCGGGGGGGTTAATACGCAGTATTTT.